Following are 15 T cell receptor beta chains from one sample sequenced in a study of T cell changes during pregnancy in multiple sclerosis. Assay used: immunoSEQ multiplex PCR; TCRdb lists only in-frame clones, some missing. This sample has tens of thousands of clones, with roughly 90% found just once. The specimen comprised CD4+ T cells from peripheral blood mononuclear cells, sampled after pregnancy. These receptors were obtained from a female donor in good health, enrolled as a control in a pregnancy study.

CDR3 DNA sequence: TGTGCCAGCAGCGTAGGTCCACAGGGAGGGAATGAGCAGTTCTTC. Protein sequence: CASSVGPQGGNEQFF. The chain couples TRBV9 to TRBJ2-1, with D perhaps matching TRBD2 (7 bases). V lost 0 bases, J lost 7 bases, and 14 bases lay in between. This CDR3 is built from 15 residues. Germline CDR1 reads SGDLS; CDR2 reads YYNGEE. The complete variable domain, with remaining parts taken from reference TRBV9 and TRBJ2-1, reads DSGVTQTPKHLITATGQRVTLRCSPRSGDLSVYWYQQSLDQGLQFLIQYYNGEERAKGNILERFSAQQFPDLHSELNLSSLELGDSALYFCASSVGPQGGNEQFFGPGTRLTVL.

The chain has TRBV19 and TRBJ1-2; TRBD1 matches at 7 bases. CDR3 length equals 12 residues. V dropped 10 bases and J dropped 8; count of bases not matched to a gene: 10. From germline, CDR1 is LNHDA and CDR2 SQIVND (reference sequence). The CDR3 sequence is CATSTGLGGYTF. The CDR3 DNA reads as TGTGCCACGTCGACAGGGTTGGGCGGCTACACCTTC. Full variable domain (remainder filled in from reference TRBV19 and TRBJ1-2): DGGITQSPKYLFRKEGQNVTLSCEQNLNHDAMYWYRQDPGQGLRLIYYSQIVNDFQKGDIAEGYSVSREKKESFPLTVTSAQKNPTAFYLCATSTGLGGYTFGSGTRLTVV.

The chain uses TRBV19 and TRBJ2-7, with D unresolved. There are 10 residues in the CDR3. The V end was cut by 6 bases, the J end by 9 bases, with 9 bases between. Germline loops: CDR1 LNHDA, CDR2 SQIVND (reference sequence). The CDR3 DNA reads TGTGCCAGTAGAGCCCAATGGCAGTACTTC. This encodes CASRAQWQYF.

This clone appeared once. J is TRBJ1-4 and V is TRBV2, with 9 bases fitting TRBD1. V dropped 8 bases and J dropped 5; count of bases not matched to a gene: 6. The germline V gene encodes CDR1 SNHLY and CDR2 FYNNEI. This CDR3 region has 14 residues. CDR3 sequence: CASLTDRGNEKLFF. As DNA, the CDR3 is TGTGCCAGCCTAACGGACAGGGGAAATGAAAAACTGTTTTTT.

CDR3 in DNA: TGTGCCAGCATGGCGGGGGTGATCTCCTACGAGCAGTACTTC. Its translation: CASMAGVISYEQYF. The V call is TRBV2, the J call TRBJ2-7; the match to TRBD2 covers 7 bases. Germline assignment: CDR1 SNHLY and CDR2 FYNNEI. J was trimmed by 0 bases and V by 7 bases; bases with no gene match: 6. This CDR3 comprises 14 residues.

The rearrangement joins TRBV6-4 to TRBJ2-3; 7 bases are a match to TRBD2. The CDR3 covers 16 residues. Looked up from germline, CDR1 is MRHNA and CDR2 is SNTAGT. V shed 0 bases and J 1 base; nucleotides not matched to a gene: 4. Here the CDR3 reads CASSDSQRGGTDTQYF. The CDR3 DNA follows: TGTGCCAGCAGTGACTCTCAGCGGGGAGGCACAGATACGCAGTATTTT.

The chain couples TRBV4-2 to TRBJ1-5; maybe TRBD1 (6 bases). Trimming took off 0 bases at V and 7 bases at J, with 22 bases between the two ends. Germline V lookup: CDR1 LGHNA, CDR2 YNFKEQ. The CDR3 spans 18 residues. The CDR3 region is CASSQDLGARGKQQPQHF. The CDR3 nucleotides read TGTGCCAGCAGCCAAGATCTTGGGGCCAGGGGAAAGCAACAGCCCCAGCATTTT.

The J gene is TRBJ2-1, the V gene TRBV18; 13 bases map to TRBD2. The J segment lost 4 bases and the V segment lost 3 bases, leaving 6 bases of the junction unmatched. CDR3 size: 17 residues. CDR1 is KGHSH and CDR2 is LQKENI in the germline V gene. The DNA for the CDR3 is TGTGCCAGCTCACCCCGACTAGCGGGGGGTTCTTACAATGAGCAGTTCTTC. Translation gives CASSPRLAGGSYNEQFF.

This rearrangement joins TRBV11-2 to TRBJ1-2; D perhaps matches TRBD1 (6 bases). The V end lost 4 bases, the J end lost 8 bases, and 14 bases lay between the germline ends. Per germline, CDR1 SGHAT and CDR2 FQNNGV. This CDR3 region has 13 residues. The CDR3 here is CASSSQQGHGYTF. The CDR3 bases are TGTGCCAGCAGCTCTCAGCAGGGGCACGGCTACACCTTC.

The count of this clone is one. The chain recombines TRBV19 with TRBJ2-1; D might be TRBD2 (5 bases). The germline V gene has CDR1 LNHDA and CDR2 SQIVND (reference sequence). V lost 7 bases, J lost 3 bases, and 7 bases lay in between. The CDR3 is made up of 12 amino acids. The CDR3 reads CASTDYYNEQFF. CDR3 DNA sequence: TGTGCCAGTACCGACTACTACAATGAGCAGTTCTTC.

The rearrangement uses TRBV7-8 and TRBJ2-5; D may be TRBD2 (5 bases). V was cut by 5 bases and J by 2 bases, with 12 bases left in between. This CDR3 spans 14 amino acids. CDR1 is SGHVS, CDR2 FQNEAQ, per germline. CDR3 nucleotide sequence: TGTGCCAGCAGCCCTGGACTGAAACAAGAGACCCAGTACTTC. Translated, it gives CASSPGLKQETQYF.

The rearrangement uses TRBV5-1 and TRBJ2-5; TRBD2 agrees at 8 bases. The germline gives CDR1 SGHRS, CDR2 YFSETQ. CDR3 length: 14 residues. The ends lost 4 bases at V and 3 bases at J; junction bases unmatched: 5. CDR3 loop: CASSPGTRKETQYF. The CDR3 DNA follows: TGCGCCAGCAGCCCGGGGACTAGGAAAGAGACCCAGTACTTC.

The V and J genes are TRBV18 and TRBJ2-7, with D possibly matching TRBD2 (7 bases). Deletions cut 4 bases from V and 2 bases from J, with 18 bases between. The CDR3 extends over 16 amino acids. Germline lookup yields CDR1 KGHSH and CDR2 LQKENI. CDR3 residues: CASSRDTGGLTYEQYF. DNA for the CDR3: TGTGCCAGCTCACGGGATACCGGGGGGCTAACCTACGAGCAGTACTTC. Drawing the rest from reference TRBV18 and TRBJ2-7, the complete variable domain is NAGVMQNPRHLVRRRGQEARLRCSPMKGHSHVYWYRQLPEEGLKFMVYLQKENIIDESGMPKERFSAEFPKEGPSILRIQQVVRGDSAAYFCASSRDTGGLTYEQYFGPGTRLTVT.

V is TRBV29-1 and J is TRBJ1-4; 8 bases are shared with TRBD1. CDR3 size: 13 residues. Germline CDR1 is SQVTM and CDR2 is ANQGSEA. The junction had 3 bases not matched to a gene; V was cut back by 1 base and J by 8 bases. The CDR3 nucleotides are TGCAGCGTTGAAGGCAGGGGGCGAGAAAAACTGTTTTTT. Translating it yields CSVEGRGREKLFF.

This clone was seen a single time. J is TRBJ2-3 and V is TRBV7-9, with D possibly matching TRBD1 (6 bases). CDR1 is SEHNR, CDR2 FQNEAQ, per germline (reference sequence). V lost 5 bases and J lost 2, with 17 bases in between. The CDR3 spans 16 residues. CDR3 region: CASSPGRTEDTDTQYF. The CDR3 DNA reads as TGTGCCAGCAGCCCCGGGCGGACAGAGGACACAGATACGCAGTATTTT.